This TCR beta chain was captured by sequencing in a study of blood T cell repertoires in COVID-19. The wider study: Samples taken during acute and convalescent COVID-19 were collected in the United States, Italy and Spain. In each case, the material was cDNA or gDNA derived from T cells, B-cell-depleted T cells, or PBMCs.

Original processing methods: Amplified reference gene primers provided the basis for estimating nucleated cell counts. Data came from immunoSEQ multiplex PCR; TCRdb stores just in-frame clones and leaves some out. Clonal size and the V and J genes are those of that table, whereas D and trimming came from the DNA. The sample carries roughly 410,000 clones, approximately 88% recorded once. Germline-derived CDR1 and CDR2 are LGHNA and YSLEER. With 0 bases removed from V and 8 bases from J, the gap between germline ends came to 11 bases. CDR3 length equals 15 residues. Sequencing was done on a sample of peripheral blood. The chain is built from TRBV4-3 and TRBJ1-6; possibly TRBD1 for D (6 bases). This clonotype was obtained from a man aged 35 to 55 with acute or convalescent COVID-19. CDR3 nucleotides: TGCGCCAGCAGCCAAGAATGGCAGGGGTATTCACCCCTCCACTTT. Translating gives CASSQEWQGYSPLHF.